This TCR beta chain was obtained from a study of blood T cell repertoires in COVID-19. Across the study: Acute-phase and convalescent COVID-19 samples originated in the United States, Italy and Spain. Nucleic acid was either cDNA or gDNA, and it came from T cells, B-cell-depleted T cells, or PBMCs.

Trimming shortened V by 1 base and J by 8 bases, and 5 bases separated the two germline ends. The germline V gene has CDR1 SGHTA and CDR2 FQGNSA. The CDR3 consists of 11 residues. How the authors handled the data: Reference gene primer amplification in the assay estimated nucleated cell counts. Here immunoSEQ multiplex PCR was the method, and the copy in TCRdb shows in-frame clones only, minus some. The V and J calls and clone size were taken over from that table, and D and trimming were inferred from the DNA. The table includes some 39,000 clones, around 85% detected once. The chain joins TRBV7-2 to TRBJ1-2; D unresolved. The sequence came from a man aged 55 to 69 with acute or convalescent COVID-19. The sample comprised peripheral blood. The CDR3 sequence is CASSLGGGYTF. Written as DNA, the CDR3 is TGTGCCAGCAGCTTAGGAGGCGGCTACACCTTC.